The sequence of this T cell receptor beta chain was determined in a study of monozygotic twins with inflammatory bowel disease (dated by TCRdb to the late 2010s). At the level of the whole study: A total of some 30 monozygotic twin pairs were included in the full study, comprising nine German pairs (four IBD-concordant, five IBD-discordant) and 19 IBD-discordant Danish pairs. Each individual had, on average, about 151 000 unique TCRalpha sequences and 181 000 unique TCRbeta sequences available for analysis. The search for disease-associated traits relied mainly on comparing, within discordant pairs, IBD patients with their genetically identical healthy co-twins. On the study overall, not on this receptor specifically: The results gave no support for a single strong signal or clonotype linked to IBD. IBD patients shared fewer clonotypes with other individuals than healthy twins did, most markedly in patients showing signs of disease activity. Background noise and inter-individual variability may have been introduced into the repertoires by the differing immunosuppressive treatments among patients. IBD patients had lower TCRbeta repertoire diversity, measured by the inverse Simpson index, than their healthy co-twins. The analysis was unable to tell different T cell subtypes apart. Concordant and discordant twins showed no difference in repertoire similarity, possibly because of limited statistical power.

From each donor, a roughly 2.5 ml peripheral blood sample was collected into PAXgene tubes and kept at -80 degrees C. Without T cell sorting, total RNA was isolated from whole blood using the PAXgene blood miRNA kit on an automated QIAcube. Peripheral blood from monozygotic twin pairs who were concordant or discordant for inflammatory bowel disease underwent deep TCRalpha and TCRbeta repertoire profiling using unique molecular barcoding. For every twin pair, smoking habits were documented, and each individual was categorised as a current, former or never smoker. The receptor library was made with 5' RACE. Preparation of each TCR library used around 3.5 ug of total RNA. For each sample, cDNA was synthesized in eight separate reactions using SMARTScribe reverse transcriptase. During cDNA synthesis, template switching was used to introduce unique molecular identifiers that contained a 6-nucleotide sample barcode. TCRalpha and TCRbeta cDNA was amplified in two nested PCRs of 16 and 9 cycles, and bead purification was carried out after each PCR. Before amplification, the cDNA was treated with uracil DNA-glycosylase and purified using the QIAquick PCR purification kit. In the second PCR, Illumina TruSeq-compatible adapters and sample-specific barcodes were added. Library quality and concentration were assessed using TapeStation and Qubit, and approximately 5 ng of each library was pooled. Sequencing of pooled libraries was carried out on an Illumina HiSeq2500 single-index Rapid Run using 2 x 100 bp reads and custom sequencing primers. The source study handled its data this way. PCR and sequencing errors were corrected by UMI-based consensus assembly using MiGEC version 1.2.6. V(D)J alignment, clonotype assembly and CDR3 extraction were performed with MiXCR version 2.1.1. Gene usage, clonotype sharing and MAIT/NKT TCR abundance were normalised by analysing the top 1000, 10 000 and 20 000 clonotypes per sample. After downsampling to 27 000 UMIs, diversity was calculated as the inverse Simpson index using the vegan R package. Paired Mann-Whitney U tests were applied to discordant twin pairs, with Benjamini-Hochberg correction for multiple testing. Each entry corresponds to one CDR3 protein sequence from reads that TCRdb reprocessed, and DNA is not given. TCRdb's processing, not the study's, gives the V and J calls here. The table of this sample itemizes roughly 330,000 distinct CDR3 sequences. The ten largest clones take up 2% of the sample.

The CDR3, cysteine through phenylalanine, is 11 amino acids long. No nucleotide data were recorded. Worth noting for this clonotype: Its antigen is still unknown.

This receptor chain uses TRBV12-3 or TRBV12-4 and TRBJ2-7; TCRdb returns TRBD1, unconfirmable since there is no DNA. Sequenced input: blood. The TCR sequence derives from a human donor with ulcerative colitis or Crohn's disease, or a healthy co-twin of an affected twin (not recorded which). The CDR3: CASSYGGEQYF.